The entry below describes one T cell receptor beta chain. These data originate in a study of control samples from healthy donors and cancer patients. The length of the CDR3 is 18 residues. The V and J ends lost 5 bases and 1 base respectively, with 23 bases between them. Germline V gene sequence: CDR1 MDHEN, CDR2 SYDVKM. Assay: immunoSEQ multiplex PCR; the TCRdb copy retains only in-frame clones and omits some. The data contain tens of thousands of clones, roughly 78% of them singletons. The chain couples TRBV28 to TRBJ1-2; a weak D match, TRBD1 (6 bases). The sequenced sample was blood. This receptor was taken from an older woman in good health. CDR3 nucleotides: TGTGCCAGCAGTCTTTCAGGGGCCGGGACGGACTATAACTATGGCTACACCTTC. Protein sequence: CASSLSGAGTDYNYGYTF.